This T cell receptor (beta chain) was recorded in a study of shared clonotypes between healthy human individuals (TCRdb year 2020). Describing the broader study: A couple of women and a few men aged 18 to 49 years were included in the cohort. To increase sequencing depth and limit assay-specific biases, TCR repertoire library preparation and sequencing were carried out by different laboratories using diverse techniques. The study deeply sequenced blood TCR repertoires of several healthy adults to estimate repertoire size and the extent of clonotype sharing between individuals. For each donor, three plates each were used for CD4 naive and CD4 memory, two plates were used for CD8 naive, and one plate was used for CD8 memory. Each donor's leukapheresis produced roughly between about 0.9 and 9.5 billion PBMCs.

Of note for this clone: Which antigen it targets is not known. No base-level quality is on record; no much larger clone is a single base apart.

Overall study outcomes, separate from this receptor: Across a few donors, about 5% of naive CD4, roughly 3.3% of naive CD8, approximately 2.5% of memory CD4, and approximately 0.42% of memory CD8 clonotypes were shared. Pairwise subsampling led to the expectation that sequencing depth would affect the degree of clonotype sharing among donors. Sampling was restricted to blood, and TCR repertoires in tissues likely differ from the TCR repertoires found in blood. Naive subsets generally had larger estimated clonotype richness than memory subsets did. Higher generation probabilities were observed for clonotypes shared by all four sorted-subset donors than for non-shared clonotypes. Incomplete sequencing was indicated by rarefaction of sorted-subset datasets, despite the large sequencing depth. Because the study included a small number of donors, the genetic and exposure-history diversity represented was limited.

Using the deep immunoSEQ assay, multiplex PCR amplified TCR CDR3 regions from genomic DNA. Extracted genomic DNA from each cell subset was spread evenly across all wells of several immunoSEQ 96-well plates, with each plate serving as a replicate. For sorted subsets, each replicate PCR was loaded with approximately 200 ng genomic DNA, equivalent to 30,000 to 35,000 T cell genomes. Purified libraries were measured with a Qubit 3.0 fluorometer, size-checked on a Bioanalyzer 2100, and measured again with the KAPA Library Quantification kit. Every immunoSEQ 96-well plate was sequenced on a dedicated single-read 150-cycle Illumina NextSeq 550 flow cell. The paper's data handling went like this. The immunoSEQ output contained only junctional sequences without quality scores, so filtering could not match that applied to full-length reads. To assign V/J genes and CDR3, sequences were annotated against IMGT germline references using PyIR, a Python wrapper for IgBLAST v1.9. Any read was removed if the V/J assignment was weak (E-value above 1e-6), the CDR3 was missing, or the read contained stop codons, out-of-frame junctions, or ambiguous translated residues. A V3J clonotype was defined by an identical inferred V gene, J gene, and CDR3 amino acid sequence. Percentage overlap between repertoires was calculated by dividing the number of shared unique clonotypes by the size of the smaller repertoire. RTK rarefaction, the Chao1 estimator, and Recon v2.1 estimates of unobserved clonotypes were used to assess repertoire richness. Generation probabilities were computed with OLGA for all TCRbeta clonotypes obtained by the gDNA method from a few donors. This immuneACCESS table, as held by TCRdb, lists in-frame sequences with V and J called but not all clones. Of the missing ones, under half trace to an unresolved V gene in checked studies; the others have no known cause. For V, J and clone size, that table is used; D and trimming come from the DNA. The sample records about 1.5 million clones, 95% to 99% of which are singletons. The top ten clonotypes cover approximately 0.44% of the sample.

The donors were healthy, HIV-negative adults who had no recently reported acute infections or vaccinations. Every donor was a Caucasian adult living in Nashville, Tennessee, USA. Magnetic negative selection was used to enrich CD4+ T cells, after which naive cells were positively selected on CD45RA and the negative fraction became the memory subset. After blood collection by leukapheresis, PBMCs were isolated using Ficoll-Histopaque density gradient centrifugation and then cryopreserved in the vapor phase of liquid nitrogen. Purity and quantity of every magnetically sorted T cell population were checked by analytical flow cytometry. Each sorted fraction had its genomic DNA isolated and then quantified by UV absorbance on a Nanodrop 2000c. Source material: naive CD4+ T cells sorted from blood. Read against the paper, the sample's cell subset or site label means: CD45RA+ positively selected. This TCR derives from a man aged 25 to 45 in good health.

The DNA reads TGTGCCAGCTCAAGGGATGCTACCTACGAGCAGTACTTC. Translated, this is CASSRDATYEQYF. This chain joins TRBV18 to TRBJ2-7, with the D segment identity uncertain. The CDR3 goes from the cysteine to the phenylalanine over 13 residues. The entry retains the CDR3 DNA only, 39 bases that are in frame from base 1. A distance of 10 bases separates the germline ends of V and J, which lose 5 bases and 2 bases respectively. The germline V gene specifies KGHSH as CDR1 and LQKENI as CDR2.